This T cell receptor beta chain was captured by sequencing in a study of identical twins. Findings of the study overall: Some out-of-frame alpha sequences were shared by twins, and these showed excess low generation probability. Cross-sectional statistical analysis, not tracking of the same donors, underpinned the conclusions.

V lost 6 bases to trimming and J lost 5 bases; unmatched junction nucleotides: 8. This CDR3 contains 13 residues. Germline V CDR1 and CDR2: DFQATT, SNEGSKA (reference sequence). TCRdb processed the 5' RACE reads anew with MiXCR; each CDR3 protein has one entry. The sample includes about 280,000 distinct CDR3 sequences, approximately 8.5% of them seen just once. In the case of this clonotype: Antigen unknown.

The data were also submitted as part of a second study, on yellow fever vaccine responses in identical twins. That investigation notes: Each twin's T cell response to the vaccine was reported to look partly convergent and partly personalized.

The TCR comes from a woman between 18 and 29 years old in good health. V and J are TRBV20-1 and TRBJ2-3; 7 nucleotides agree with TRBD2. Input material: memory (CD45RO+) T cells sorted from blood. The CDR3: CSADSGSGDTQYF. DNA for the CDR3: TGCAGTGCCGATAGCGGGTCTGGAGATACGCAGTATTTT.